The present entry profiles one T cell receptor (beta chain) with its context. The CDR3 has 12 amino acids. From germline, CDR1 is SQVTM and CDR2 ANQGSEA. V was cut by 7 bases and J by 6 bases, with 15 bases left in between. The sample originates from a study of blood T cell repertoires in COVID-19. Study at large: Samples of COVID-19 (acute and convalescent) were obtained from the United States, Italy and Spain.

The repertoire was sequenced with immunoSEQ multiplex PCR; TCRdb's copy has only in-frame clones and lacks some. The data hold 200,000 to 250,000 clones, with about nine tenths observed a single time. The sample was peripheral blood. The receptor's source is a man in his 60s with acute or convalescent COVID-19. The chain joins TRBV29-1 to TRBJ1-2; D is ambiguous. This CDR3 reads CSAATPRDGYTF. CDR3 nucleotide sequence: TGCAGCGCCGCAACCCCCCGAGATGGCTACACCTTC.